The following is a T cell receptor beta chain sequence with its context. A much bigger clone sits one base away, suggesting this may be a read error. The CDR3 does not close with the conserved phenylalanine or tryptophan, likely indicating a read error. The CDR3 is made up of 14 amino acids. CDR1 is SNHLY, CDR2 FYNNEI, per germline. J lost 2 bases, V lost 5 bases, and 2 bases had no gene match. Via MiXCR, TCRdb re-called the RACE reads, giving one row per CDR3 protein. The sample holds 65,000 to 95,000 distinct CDR3 sequences, less than 8.5% seen once. These data come from a study of human T cells and chemical hapten exposure. Specified time point: patch test 2, 6 weeks after DPC sensitization. Treatment described: therapeutic diphenylcyclopropenone sensitization with weekly scalp DPC.

The V gene is TRBV2, the J gene TRBJ2-3; TRBD1 agrees at 9 bases. This TCR was recovered from a woman aged 30 to 39 with alopecia areata. Some clones in this sample may be carry-over from other donors' samples. This specimen consisted of whole blood, obtained in connection with sensitization to the hapten diphenylcyclopropenone (DPC). In DNA form, the CDR3 reads TGTGCCAGCAGTCGGGACAGGGCCACAGATACGCAGTATTCT. Protein sequence: CASSRDRATDTQYS.